This T cell receptor beta chain was identified in a study of T cell changes during pregnancy in multiple sclerosis. This clone has a single count. The assay was immunoSEQ multiplex PCR, and TCRdb's table has in-frame clones only and misses some. The sample consists of more than 50,000 clones, 75% to 95% of them appearing once. The CDR3 sequence is 13 residues long. Germline CDR1 is SGHDT and CDR2 is YYEEEE. Trimming shortened V by 2 bases and J by 4 bases, and 10 bases separated the two germline ends. This TCR was recovered from a female donor in good health, enrolled as a control in a pregnancy study. Specimen: peripheral blood, collected after pregnancy. J is TRBJ2-7 and V is TRBV5-6, with D possibly being TRBD2 (5 bases). CDR3 residues: CASSFSRGYEQYF. The DNA for the CDR3 is TGTGCCAGCAGCTTTTCCCGGGGTTACGAGCAGTACTTC.